This T cell receptor (beta chain) was identified in a study of CD4 T cells in relation to SARS-CoV-2 and coronaviruses. Unexposed donor CD4+ T cells date from about 2011-2018, before the COVID-19 pandemic. The cells were cultured for over eight days before CD4+ T cells were isolated. The assay was immunoSEQ multiplex PCR, and TCRdb's table has in-frame clones only and misses some. Of tens of thousands of clones in the sample, around 74% were seen once. This clone appeared a single time. Its antigen is unidentified. The germline CDR1 and CDR2 sequences are SGDLS and YYNGEE. This CDR3 is 15 amino acids long. With 0 bases clipped from V and 6 bases from J, the junction kept 9 bases outside the gene matches.

Sequenced: CD4+ T cells from PBMCs, cultured in vitro. V is TRBV9 and J is TRBJ2-7; TRBD2 matches at 7 bases. This clonotype was sampled from a human donor in good health. CDR3 DNA: TGTGCCAGCAGCGTAGGTCTCGCGGGAGATGGCGAGCAGTACTTC. It encodes CASSVGLAGDGEQYF.